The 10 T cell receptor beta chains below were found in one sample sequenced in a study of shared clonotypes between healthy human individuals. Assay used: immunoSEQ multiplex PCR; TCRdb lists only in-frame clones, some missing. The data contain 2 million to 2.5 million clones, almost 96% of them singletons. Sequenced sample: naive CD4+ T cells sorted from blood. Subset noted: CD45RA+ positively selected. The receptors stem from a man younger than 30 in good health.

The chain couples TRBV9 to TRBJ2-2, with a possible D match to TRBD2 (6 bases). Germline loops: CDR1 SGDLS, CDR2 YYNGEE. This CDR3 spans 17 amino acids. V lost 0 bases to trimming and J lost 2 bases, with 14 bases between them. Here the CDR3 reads CASSVEPPGTNTGELFF. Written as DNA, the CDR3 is TGTGCCAGCAGCGTAGAACCCCCTGGGACTAACACCGGGGAGCTGTTTTTT.

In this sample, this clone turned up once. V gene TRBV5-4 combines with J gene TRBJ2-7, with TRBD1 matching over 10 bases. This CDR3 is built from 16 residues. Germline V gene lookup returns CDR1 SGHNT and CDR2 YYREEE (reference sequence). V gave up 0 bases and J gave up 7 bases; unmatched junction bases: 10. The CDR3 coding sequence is TGTGCCAGCAGCTTGGCGGGACAGGGGAAACGAGCAGAGCAGTACTTC. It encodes CASSLAGQGKRAEQYF.

The chain's CDR3 is CATSREQGALSNQPQHF. CDR3 nucleotide sequence: TGTGCCACCAGCAGAGAACAGGGGGCGCTTAGCAATCAGCCCCAGCATTTT. The chain couples TRBV15 to TRBJ1-5; TRBD1 aligns across 9 bases. Per the germline V gene, CDR1 is LNHNV and CDR2 is YYDKDF (reference sequence). V shed 0 bases and J 0 bases; nucleotides not matched to a gene: 3. The CDR3 covers 17 residues.

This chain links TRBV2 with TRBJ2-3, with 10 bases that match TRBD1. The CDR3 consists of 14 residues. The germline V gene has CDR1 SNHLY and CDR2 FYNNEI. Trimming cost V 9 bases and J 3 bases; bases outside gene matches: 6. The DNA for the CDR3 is TGTGCCAGTTACTTGGACAGGGGGACAGATACGCAGTATTTT. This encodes CASYLDRGTDTQYF.

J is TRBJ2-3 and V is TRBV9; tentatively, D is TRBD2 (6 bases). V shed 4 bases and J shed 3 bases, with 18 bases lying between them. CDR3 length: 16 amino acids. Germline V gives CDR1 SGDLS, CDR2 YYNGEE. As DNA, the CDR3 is TGTGCCAGCAGCCCCCACGGTAGCGGAACGACAGATACGCAGTATTTT. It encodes CASSPHGSGTTDTQYF. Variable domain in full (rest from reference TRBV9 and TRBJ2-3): DSGVTQTPKHLITATGQRVTLRCSPRSGDLSVYWYQQSLDQGLQFLIQYYNGEERAKGNILERFSAQQFPDLHSELNLSSLELGDSALYFCASSPHGSGTTDTQYFGPGTRLTVL.

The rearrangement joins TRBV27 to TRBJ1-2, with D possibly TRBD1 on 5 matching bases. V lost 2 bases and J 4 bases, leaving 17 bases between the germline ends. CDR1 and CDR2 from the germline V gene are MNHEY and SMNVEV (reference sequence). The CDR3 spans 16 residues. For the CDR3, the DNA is TGTGCCAGCAGTTTAGTCGGGGCGCTTGACCTCTATGGCTACACCTTC. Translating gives CASSLVGALDLYGYTF.

The CDR3 protein is CASSQPAGGVDTQYF. The CDR3 DNA reads TGCGCCAGCAGCCAACCGGCGGGAGGAGTAGATACGCAGTATTTT. This chain links TRBV4-1 with TRBJ2-3, with 8 bases lining up with TRBD2. V lost 2 bases, J lost 5 bases, and 6 bases stayed unmatched. The germline gives CDR1 MGHRA, CDR2 YSYEKL. The CDR3 spans 15 residues.

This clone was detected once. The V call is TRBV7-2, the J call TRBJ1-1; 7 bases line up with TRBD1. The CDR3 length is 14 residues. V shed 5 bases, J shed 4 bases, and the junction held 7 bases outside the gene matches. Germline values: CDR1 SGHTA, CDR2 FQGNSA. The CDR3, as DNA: TGTGCCAGCAGCCATCCTGACAGGGTCACTGAAGCTTTCTTT. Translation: CASSHPDRVTEAFF.

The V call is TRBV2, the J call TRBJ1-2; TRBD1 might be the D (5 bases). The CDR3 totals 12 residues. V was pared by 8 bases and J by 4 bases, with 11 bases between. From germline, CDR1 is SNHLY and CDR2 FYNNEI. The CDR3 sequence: CASENRFYGYTF. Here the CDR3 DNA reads TGTGCCAGCGAAAACAGGTTCTATGGCTACACCTTC.

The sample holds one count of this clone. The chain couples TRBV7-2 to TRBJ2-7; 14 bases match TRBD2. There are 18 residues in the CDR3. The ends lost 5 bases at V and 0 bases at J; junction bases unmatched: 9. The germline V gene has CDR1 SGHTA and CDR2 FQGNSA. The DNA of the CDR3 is TGTGCCAGCAGCCCAGAGGGAGGGACTAGCGGGAGCTCCTACGAGCAGTACTTC. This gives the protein CASSPEGGTSGSSYEQYF.